This section outlines one T cell receptor beta chain sequence together with its context. Its antigen is not identified. The entry originates in a study of T cell responses to AZD1222 COVID-19 vaccine. Clones were sequenced by immunoSEQ multiplex PCR, and TCRdb holds only the in-frame ones, with some missing. The data contain approximately 150,000 clones, 90% of them seen just once; the ten biggest clones take up about 5.9%. Second-dose recipients at about 4 or about 12 weeks were treated as one pooled group. Overall study findings and caveats: Spike-specific TCR breadth and depth both grew after two AZD1222 doses. Only 5 or 6 people who got AZD1222 tested seropositive at baseline. The donors showed a predominance of white British ancestry and of females, with possible underestimation of clonal diversity.

This sample comprised peripheral blood, obtained 28 days after the second AZD1222 dose. The clonotype originates from an adult who received the AZD1222 COVID-19 vaccine.

CDR3 coding DNA: TGTGCCAGCTCACCACCGAACGTGGAAGGGGGCGAAAAACTGTTTTTT. Translated: CASSPPNVEGGEKLFF. This sequence joins TRBV18 and TRBJ1-4, with 7 bases that match TRBD1. CDR3 length equals 16 residues. The trim removed 0 bases at V and 8 bases at J, leaving 9 bases unmatched. CDR1 is KGHSH and CDR2 is LQKENI in the germline V gene.